This T cell receptor (beta chain) appears in the sequencing data of a study of PD-1 blockade in mismatch repair-deficient tumors. Sequencing used immunoSEQ multiplex PCR; TCRdb keeps in-frame clones, though not all of them. The sample lists 15,000 to 20,000 clones; about four fifths were seen once. This CDR3 contains 15 residues. CDR1 and CDR2 (germline): MDHEN, SYDVKM. J was trimmed by 3 bases and V by 4 bases; bases with no gene match: 7. This clonotype was obtained from an adult with mismatch repair-deficient cancer. The material was PBMCs, obtained 4 weeks after starting pembrolizumab. This chain joins TRBV28 and TRBJ1-1; 8 bases match TRBD1. CDR3 sequence reads: CASSWTGLGYTEAFF. The CDR3 DNA is TGTGCCAGCAGTTGGACAGGGTTGGGTTACACTGAAGCTTTCTTT.